This TCR beta chain was identified during a study of identical twins. TCRdb reprocessed the 5' RACE reads with MiXCR, giving one entry per CDR3 protein. The repertoire holds about 240,000 distinct CDR3 sequences, with roughly a tenth as singletons. Study results and limitations: The more abundant beta clonotypes in cord blood had fewer insertions, and memory repertoires did not show this. Excess twin sharing in beta out-of-frame sequences was weaker.

This clonotype came up many times. No antigen is known for it. The specimen sequenced was memory T cells sorted from blood. The TCR sequence derives from a man aged 50 or older in good health.

CDR3 sequence: CASSWTGTSVTGELFF. The CDR3 DNA sequence: TGTGCCAGCAGCTGGACCGGGACTAGCGTCACCGGGGAGCTGTTTTTT. The gene calls are TRBV6-1 and TRBJ2-2, with 10 positions matching TRBD2. This CDR3 has 16 amino acids. V was clipped by 6 bases and J by 4 bases; unmatched bases: 8. Germline CDR1 MNHNS, CDR2 SASEGT.